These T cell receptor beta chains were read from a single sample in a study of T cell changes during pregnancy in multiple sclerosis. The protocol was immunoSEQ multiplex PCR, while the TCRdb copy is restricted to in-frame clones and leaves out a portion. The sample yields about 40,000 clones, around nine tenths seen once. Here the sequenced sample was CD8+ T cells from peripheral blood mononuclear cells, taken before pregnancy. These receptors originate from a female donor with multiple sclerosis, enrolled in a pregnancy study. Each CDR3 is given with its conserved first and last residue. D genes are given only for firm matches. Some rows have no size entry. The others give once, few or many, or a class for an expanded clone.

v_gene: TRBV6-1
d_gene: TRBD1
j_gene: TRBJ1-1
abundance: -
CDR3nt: TGTGCCAGCAACGGACAGGGGGCGACTGAAGCTTTCTTT
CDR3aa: CASNGQGATEAFF

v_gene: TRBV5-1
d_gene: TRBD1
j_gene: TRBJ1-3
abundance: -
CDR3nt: TGCGCCAGCAGCGTCGACAGGGCCTCTGGAAACACCATATATTTT
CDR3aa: CASSVDRASGNTIYF

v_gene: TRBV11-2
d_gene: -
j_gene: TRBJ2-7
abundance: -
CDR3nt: TGTGCCAGCAGCTACATAACCTACGAGCAGTACTTC
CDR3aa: CASSYITYEQYF

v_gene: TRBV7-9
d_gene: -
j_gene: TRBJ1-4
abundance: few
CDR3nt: TGTGCCAGCAGCTCCCCCATTAGTCGGGAAAAACTGTTTTTT
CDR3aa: CASSSPISREKLFF

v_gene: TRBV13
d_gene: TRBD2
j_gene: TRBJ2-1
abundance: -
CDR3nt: TGTGCCAGCAGCTTGGGACTAGCGGGAGTAGGGGGGTTTAATGAGCAGTTCTTC
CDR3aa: CASSLGLAGVGGFNEQFF

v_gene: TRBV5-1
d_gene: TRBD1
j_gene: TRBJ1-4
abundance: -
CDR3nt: TGCGCCAGCAGCTTGGAGGGACAGGGCTCTAATGAAAAACTGTTTTTT
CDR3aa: CASSLEGQGSNEKLFF

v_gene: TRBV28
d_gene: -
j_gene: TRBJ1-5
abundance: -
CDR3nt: TGTGCCAGCATTACAACGGCGGTGTACCCCCGGGACACAGGGAGCAATCAGCCCCAGCATTTT
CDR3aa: CASITTAVYPRDTGSNQPQHF

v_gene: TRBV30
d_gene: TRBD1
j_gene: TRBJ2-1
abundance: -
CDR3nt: TGTGCCTGGACCTCACAGGGGAATGAGCAGTTCTTC
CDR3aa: CAWTSQGNEQFF

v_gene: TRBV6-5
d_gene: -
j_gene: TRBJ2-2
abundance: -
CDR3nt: TGTGCCAGCAGCCCCCTCACCGGGGAGCTGTTTTTT
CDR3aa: CASSPLTGELFF

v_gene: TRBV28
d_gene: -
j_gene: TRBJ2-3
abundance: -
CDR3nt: TGTGCCAGCAACAACCGGGACTTAAGCACAGATACGCAGTATTTT
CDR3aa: CASNNRDLSTDTQYF

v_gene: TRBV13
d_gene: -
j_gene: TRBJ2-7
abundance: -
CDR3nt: TGTGCCAGCAGCTTAGGACAGATCTCCTACGAGCAGTACTTC
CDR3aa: CASSLGQISYEQYF

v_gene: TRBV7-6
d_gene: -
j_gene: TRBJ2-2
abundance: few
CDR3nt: TGTGCCAGCAGCTTAGTACCGGGAGTGGACACCGGGGAGCTGTTTTTT
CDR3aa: CASSLVPGVDTGELFF

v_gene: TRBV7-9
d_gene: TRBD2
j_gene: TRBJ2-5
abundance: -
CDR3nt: TGTGCCAGCAGCCCCGGGACTAGCGGGATGCAAGAGACCCAGTACTTC
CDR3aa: CASSPGTSGMQETQYF

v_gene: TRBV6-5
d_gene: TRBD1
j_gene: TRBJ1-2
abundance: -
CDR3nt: TGTGCCAGCAGTTCCGGACAGGGAGGAGGCTACACCTTC
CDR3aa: CASSSGQGGGYTF

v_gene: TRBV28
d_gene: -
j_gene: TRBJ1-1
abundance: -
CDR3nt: TGTGCCAGCAGTTTAACGACAGGATCGACCACGGCTGAAGCTTTCTTT
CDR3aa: CASSLTTGSTTAEAFF

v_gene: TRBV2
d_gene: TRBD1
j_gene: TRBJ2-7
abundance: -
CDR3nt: TGTGCCAGCAGAGAGGGACAGGCCGCCTACGAGCAGTACTTC
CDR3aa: CASREGQAAYEQYF

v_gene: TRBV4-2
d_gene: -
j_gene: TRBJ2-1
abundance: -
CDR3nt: TGTGCCAGCAGCCAAAGCGAACAGGGCCCTTACAATGAGCAGTTCTTC
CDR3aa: CASSQSEQGPYNEQFF

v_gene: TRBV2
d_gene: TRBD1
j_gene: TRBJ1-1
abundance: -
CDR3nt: TGTGCCAGCAGCCAGGGACAGGGGTTTAGGGAGGCTTTCTTT
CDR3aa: CASSQGQGFREAFF

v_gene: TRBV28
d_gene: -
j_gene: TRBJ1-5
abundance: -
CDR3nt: TGTGCCAGCAGTGCCCAGGGCGGACAGCCCCAGCATTTT
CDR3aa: CASSAQGGQPQHF

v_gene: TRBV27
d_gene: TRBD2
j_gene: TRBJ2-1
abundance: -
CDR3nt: TGTGCCAGCAGTGTGGGAGGGCCAGGTTATGAGCAGTTCTTC
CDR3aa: CASSVGGPGYEQFF

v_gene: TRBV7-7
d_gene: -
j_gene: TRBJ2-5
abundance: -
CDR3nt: TGTGCTAGCAGCTTAGGTCCCCAGGGGATACAAGAGACCCAGTACTTC
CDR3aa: CASSLGPQGIQETQYF

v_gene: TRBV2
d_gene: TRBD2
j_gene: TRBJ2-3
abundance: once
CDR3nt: TGTGCCAGCAGTGAAGGGGCCGGGACTAGACTCCTCTACACAGATACGCAGTATTTT
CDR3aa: CASSEGAGTRLLYTDTQYF

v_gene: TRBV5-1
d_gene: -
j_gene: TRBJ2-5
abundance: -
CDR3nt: TGCGCCAGCAGCTCGCGACCACAGGGTCAGGGGCGTCAAGAGACCCAGTACTTC
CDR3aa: CASSSRPQGQGRQETQYF

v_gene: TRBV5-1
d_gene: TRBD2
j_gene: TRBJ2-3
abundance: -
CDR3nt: TGCGCCAGCCTCGGGACTAGCGGGAGTACAGATACGCAGTATTTT
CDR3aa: CASLGTSGSTDTQYF

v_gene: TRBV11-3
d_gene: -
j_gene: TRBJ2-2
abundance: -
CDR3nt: TGTGCCAGCAGCTTAGGAAGTCAGGGCACCGGGGAGCTGTTTTTT
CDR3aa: CASSLGSQGTGELFF

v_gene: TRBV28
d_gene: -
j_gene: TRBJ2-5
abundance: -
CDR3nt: TGTGCCAGCCTCCCCCCCCGAGGGTCAGAGACCCAGTACTTC
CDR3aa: CASLPPRGSETQYF

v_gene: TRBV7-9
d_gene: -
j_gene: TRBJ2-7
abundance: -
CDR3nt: TGTGCCAGCAGCTTAGAGGGGCGGTCCTACGAGCAGTACTTC
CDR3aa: CASSLEGRSYEQYF

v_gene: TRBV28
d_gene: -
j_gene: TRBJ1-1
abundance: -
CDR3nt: TGTGCCAGCAGTTACGACAGGTTTACTGTTCAGAACACTGAAGCTTTCTTT
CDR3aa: CASSYDRFTVQNTEAFF

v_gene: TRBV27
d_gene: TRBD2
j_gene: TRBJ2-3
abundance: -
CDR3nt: TGTGCCAGCAGATATAGCGGGAGTATTGCAGATACGCAGTATTTT
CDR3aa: CASRYSGSIADTQYF

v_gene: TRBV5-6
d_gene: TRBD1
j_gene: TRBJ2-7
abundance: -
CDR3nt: TGTGCCAGCACCCTCGGGACAGGGTACAACGAGCAGTACTTC
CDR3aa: CASTLGTGYNEQYF

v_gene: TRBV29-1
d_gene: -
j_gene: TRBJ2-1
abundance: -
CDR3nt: TGCAGCGCCTACAGCAATGAGCAGTTCTTC
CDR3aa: CSAYSNEQFF

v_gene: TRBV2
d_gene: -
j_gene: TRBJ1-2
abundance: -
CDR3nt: TGTGCCAGCCGGGAGGGCTCAGCTAACTATGGCTACACCTTC
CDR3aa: CASREGSANYGYTF

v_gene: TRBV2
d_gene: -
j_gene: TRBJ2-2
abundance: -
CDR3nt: TGTGCCAGCACTACTAGCGAGGAGACAGGCGGGGAGCTGTTTTTT
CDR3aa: CASTTSEETGGELFF

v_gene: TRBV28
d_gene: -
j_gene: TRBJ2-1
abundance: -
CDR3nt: TGTGCCAGCAGTTGGGCGGGACCAGGTTCGAGCTCCTACAATGAGCAGTTCTTC
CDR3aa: CASSWAGPGSSSYNEQFF

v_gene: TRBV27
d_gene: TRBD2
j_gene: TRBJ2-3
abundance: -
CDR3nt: TGTGCCAGCAGTTCCCAGCGGGAAACAGATACGCAGTATTTT
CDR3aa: CASSSQRETDTQYF

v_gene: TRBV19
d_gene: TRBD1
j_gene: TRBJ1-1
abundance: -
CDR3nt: TGTGCCAGTTGGAGACAGGGGAACACTGAAGCTTTCTTT
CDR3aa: CASWRQGNTEAFF

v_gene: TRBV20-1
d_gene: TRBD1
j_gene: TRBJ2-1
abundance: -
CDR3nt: TGCAGTGCTGGATCGACAGGGGGGGAGTTCTTC
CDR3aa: CSAGSTGGEFF

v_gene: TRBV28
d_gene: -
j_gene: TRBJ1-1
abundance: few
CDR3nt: TGTGCCAGCAGTCCAGCTCGCAGGGGGAACACTGAAGCTTTCTTT
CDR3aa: CASSPARRGNTEAFF

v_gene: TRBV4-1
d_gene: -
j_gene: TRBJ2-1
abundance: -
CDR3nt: TGCGCCAGCAGCCAAGTAATGGTCCGGAATGAGCAGTTCTTC
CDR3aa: CASSQVMVRNEQFF

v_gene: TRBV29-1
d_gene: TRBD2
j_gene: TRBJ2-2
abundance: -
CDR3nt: TGCAGCGTTGCCGACAGGGGACCCCCTAGCGGGAGAGGGGTTTCCGGGGAGCTGTTTTTT
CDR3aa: CSVADRGPPSGRGVSGELFF

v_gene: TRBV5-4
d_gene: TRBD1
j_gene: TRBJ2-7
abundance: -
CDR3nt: TGTGCCAGCAGCCACCCCGAGGGGCAGGGGGCCAACGAGCAGTACTTC
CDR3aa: CASSHPEGQGANEQYF

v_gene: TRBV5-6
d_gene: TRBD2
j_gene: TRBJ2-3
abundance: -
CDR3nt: TGTGCCAGCAGCTCCACGATAAGACTAGCGGCGAACACAGATACGCAGTATTTT
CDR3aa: CASSSTIRLAANTDTQYF

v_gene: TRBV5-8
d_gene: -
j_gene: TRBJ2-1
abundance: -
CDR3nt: TGTGCCAGCAGAACGGGGTCAGTGAATGAGCAGTTCTTC
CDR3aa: CASRTGSVNEQFF

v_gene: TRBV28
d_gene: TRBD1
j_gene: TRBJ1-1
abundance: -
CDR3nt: TGTGCCAGCGGATACAGGGGTTGGCTTACTGAAGCTTTCTTT
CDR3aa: CASGYRGWLTEAFF

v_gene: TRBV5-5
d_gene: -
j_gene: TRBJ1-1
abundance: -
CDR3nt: TGTGCCAGCAGCTTGGCCCAGGGTCCGAACACTGAAGCTTTCTTT
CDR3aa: CASSLAQGPNTEAFF

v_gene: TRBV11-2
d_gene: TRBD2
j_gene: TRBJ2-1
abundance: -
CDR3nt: TGTGCCAGCATCCGGACTAGCGGAGCCTACAATGAGCAGTTCTTC
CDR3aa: CASIRTSGAYNEQFF

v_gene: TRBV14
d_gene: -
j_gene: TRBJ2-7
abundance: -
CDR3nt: TGTGCCAGCAGACTAACAGGGATGAGTTCCTACGAGCAGTACTTC
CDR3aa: CASRLTGMSSYEQYF

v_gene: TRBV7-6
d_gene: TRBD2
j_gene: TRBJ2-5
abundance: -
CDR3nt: TGTGCCAGCAGCTTACTAGCGGGACCACAAGAGACCCAGTACTTC
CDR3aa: CASSLLAGPQETQYF

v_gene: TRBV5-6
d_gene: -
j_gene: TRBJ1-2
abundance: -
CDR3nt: TGTGCCAGCAGCTTGCTGGCACAGGTCGGGCTATATGGCTACACCTTC
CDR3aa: CASSLLAQVGLYGYTF

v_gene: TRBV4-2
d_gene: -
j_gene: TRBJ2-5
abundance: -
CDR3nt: TGTGCCAGCAGCCAAGAGTCAGGGTTTGTCGAGACCCAGTACTTC
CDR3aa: CASSQESGFVETQYF

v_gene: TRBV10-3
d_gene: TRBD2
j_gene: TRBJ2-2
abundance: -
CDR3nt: TGTGCCATCAGTGAGGAACCTCCGGGACTAGGGACCACCGGGGAGCTGTTTTTT
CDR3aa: CAISEEPPGLGTTGELFF